The rows below give T cell receptor beta chains drawn from one sample of a study of T cell changes during pregnancy in multiple sclerosis. Here immunoSEQ multiplex PCR was the method, and the copy in TCRdb shows in-frame clones only, minus some. The profile shows around 77,000 clones, around 94% of them singletons. The sequencing here drew on peripheral blood, taken in the third trimester of pregnancy. Source of these receptors: a female donor with multiple sclerosis, enrolled in a pregnancy study. Both conserved end residues are part of each CDR3. The D gene is left open where the match is weak. Size is omitted from some rows. Given values are once, few, many or a class for expanded clones.

CDR3 protein: CASSQTTGNTEAFF
clone size: .
J gene: TRBJ1-1
D gene: .
V gene: TRBV4-2

CDR3 protein: CASSLAGLNTEAFF
clone size: .
J gene: TRBJ1-1
D gene: .
V gene: TRBV27

CDR3 protein: CAISEIGEVGYTF
clone size: few
J gene: TRBJ1-2
D gene: .
V gene: TRBV10-3

CDR3 protein: CASSASGGLSYEQYF
clone size: .
J gene: TRBJ2-7
D gene: TRBD1
V gene: TRBV6-1

CDR3 protein: CASSEAGSGNEQFF
clone size: few
J gene: TRBJ2-1
D gene: .
V gene: TRBV2

CDR3 protein: CASSEVTSGVYEQYF
clone size: .
J gene: TRBJ2-7
D gene: TRBD2
V gene: TRBV6-1

CDR3 protein: CASRSPGTPNGYTF
clone size: .
J gene: TRBJ1-2
D gene: .
V gene: TRBV6-1

CDR3 protein: CASSEGTSETQYF
clone size: .
J gene: TRBJ2-5
D gene: TRBD2
V gene: TRBV5-1

CDR3 protein: CASSPPRGLSGANVLTF
clone size: .
J gene: TRBJ2-6
D gene: TRBD1
V gene: TRBV18

CDR3 protein: CASSPTRLLGGTGNTIYF
clone size: .
J gene: TRBJ1-3
D gene: .
V gene: TRBV5-1

CDR3 protein: CASSLAVTSSYEQYF
clone size: .
J gene: TRBJ2-7
D gene: .
V gene: TRBV7-8

CDR3 protein: CASSSRTGRGETQYF
clone size: .
J gene: TRBJ2-5
D gene: .
V gene: TRBV5-1

CDR3 protein: CASSLATSGRTDTQYF
clone size: .
J gene: TRBJ2-3
D gene: TRBD2
V gene: TRBV5-6

CDR3 protein: CASSIWHATYTANYGYTF
clone size: .
J gene: TRBJ1-2
D gene: .
V gene: TRBV19

CDR3 protein: CASSLSAGWLGETQYF
clone size: once
J gene: TRBJ2-5
D gene: .
V gene: TRBV28

CDR3 protein: CASSFLAGGETQYF
clone size: once
J gene: TRBJ2-5
D gene: TRBD2
V gene: TRBV10-2

CDR3 protein: CASSRTGGSREETQYF
clone size: few
J gene: TRBJ2-5
D gene: TRBD2
V gene: TRBV5-4

CDR3 protein: CASSSGETQYF
clone size: .
J gene: TRBJ2-5
D gene: .
V gene: TRBV7-9

CDR3 protein: CAISDTSLGTDTQYF
clone size: .
J gene: TRBJ2-3
D gene: .
V gene: TRBV10-3

CDR3 protein: CASSLTGVEQPQHF
clone size: .
J gene: TRBJ1-5
D gene: TRBD1
V gene: TRBV6-1

CDR3 protein: CASSPTKAGAKFF
clone size: .
J gene: TRBJ2-1
D gene: TRBD2
V gene: TRBV11-3

CDR3 protein: CASSLRLAAGELFF
clone size: once
J gene: TRBJ2-2
D gene: TRBD2
V gene: TRBV13

CDR3 protein: CASSWEGHLNTEAFF
clone size: few
J gene: TRBJ1-1
D gene: .
V gene: TRBV7-9

CDR3 protein: CASSQYGQGMNTEAFF
clone size: .
J gene: TRBJ1-1
D gene: TRBD1
V gene: TRBV14

CDR3 protein: CAWSVLSGAGEQYF
clone size: .
J gene: TRBJ2-7
D gene: .
V gene: TRBV30

CDR3 protein: CASSPRVGEGGEQFF
clone size: .
J gene: TRBJ2-1
D gene: .
V gene: TRBV6-5

CDR3 protein: CASSAGTGREKLFF
clone size: .
J gene: TRBJ1-4
D gene: TRBD1
V gene: TRBV7-2

CDR3 protein: CASSAGSASGSRNEQFF
clone size: .
J gene: TRBJ2-1
D gene: TRBD2
V gene: TRBV19

CDR3 protein: CSVSGTGGYGYTF
clone size: .
J gene: TRBJ1-2
D gene: TRBD1
V gene: TRBV29-1

CDR3 protein: CASSDGDTGELFF
clone size: .
J gene: TRBJ2-2
D gene: .
V gene: TRBV9

CDR3 protein: CASSHDLAGNQYNEQFF
clone size: .
J gene: TRBJ2-1
D gene: TRBD2
V gene: TRBV4-3

CDR3 protein: CASSGRGTDTEAFF
clone size: .
J gene: TRBJ1-1
D gene: .
V gene: TRBV11-2

CDR3 protein: CASRLGQPGSGYTF
clone size: once
J gene: TRBJ1-2
D gene: .
V gene: TRBV6-1

CDR3 protein: CASASTEDGNTIYF
clone size: .
J gene: TRBJ1-3
D gene: .
V gene: TRBV21-1

CDR3 protein: CASGLVTGDFSQPQHF
clone size: .
J gene: TRBJ1-5
D gene: .
V gene: TRBV12-5

CDR3 protein: CSAGTGGIEANEKLFF
clone size: .
J gene: TRBJ1-4
D gene: TRBD1
V gene: TRBV29-1

CDR3 protein: CASSLTIELVTITGELFF
clone size: .
J gene: TRBJ2-2
D gene: .
V gene: TRBV5-1

CDR3 protein: CASSDSGLAGWDEQFF
clone size: .
J gene: TRBJ2-1
D gene: TRBD2
V gene: TRBV6-4

CDR3 protein: CAISDDRNYGYTF
clone size: .
J gene: TRBJ1-2
D gene: .
V gene: TRBV10-3

CDR3 protein: CASSDLGQGGSGANVLTF
clone size: .
J gene: TRBJ2-6
D gene: TRBD1
V gene: TRBV6-4

CDR3 protein: CASSIDRGPQYF
clone size: .
J gene: TRBJ2-3
D gene: TRBD1
V gene: TRBV7-2

CDR3 protein: CASSPGQGGNEKLFF
clone size: .
J gene: TRBJ1-4
D gene: TRBD1
V gene: TRBV7-9

CDR3 protein: CASHAVSGRKETQYF
clone size: .
J gene: TRBJ2-5
D gene: TRBD2
V gene: TRBV19

CDR3 protein: CASSYLGGAEEQYF
clone size: .
J gene: TRBJ2-7
D gene: TRBD2
V gene: TRBV6-5

CDR3 protein: CASSVSARTDTQYF
clone size: .
J gene: TRBJ2-3
D gene: .
V gene: TRBV5-6

CDR3 protein: CASSFTVSPNYGYTF
clone size: .
J gene: TRBJ1-2
D gene: .
V gene: TRBV28

CDR3 protein: CASSPSASGSPDTQYF
clone size: few
J gene: TRBJ2-3
D gene: TRBD2
V gene: TRBV6-4

CDR3 protein: CASRVRTGSYEQYF
clone size: .
J gene: TRBJ2-7
D gene: TRBD1
V gene: TRBV2

CDR3 protein: CAWSGQGLRSGNQPQHF
clone size: .
J gene: TRBJ1-5
D gene: TRBD1
V gene: TRBV30

CDR3 protein: CASSERGIPINYGYTF
clone size: .
J gene: TRBJ1-2
D gene: .
V gene: TRBV2

CDR3 protein: CASSLQGLNTGELFF
clone size: .
J gene: TRBJ2-2
D gene: .
V gene: TRBV7-9

CDR3 protein: CASSEGLAGFSYNEQFF
clone size: .
J gene: TRBJ2-1
D gene: TRBD2
V gene: TRBV2

CDR3 protein: CASSLDFAGTNEQFF
clone size: .
J gene: TRBJ2-1
D gene: .
V gene: TRBV5-4

CDR3 protein: CASSVSQGYGELFF
clone size: .
J gene: TRBJ2-2
D gene: .
V gene: TRBV9